Shown below are 32 T cell receptor beta chains from a single sample sequenced in a study of OX40 agonist ivuxolimab in advanced cancers. Sequencing used immunoSEQ multiplex PCR; TCRdb keeps in-frame clones, though not all of them. The sample records about 72,000 clones, approximately 86% being singletons. The starting material was CD4+ or CD8+ T cells sorted from blood, obtained in a trial of the OX40 agonist ivuxolimab. The receptor source for this set is an adult with an advanced solid tumor such as melanoma, head and neck, liver or kidney cancer.

The J gene is TRBJ1-3, the V gene TRBV28; 10 nucleotides align to TRBD1. The germline CDR1 and CDR2 sequences are MDHEN and SYDVKM. V was pared by 6 bases and J by 4 bases, with 12 bases of the junction left unmatched. The CDR3 extends over 17 amino acids. The CDR3 loop is CASRPGQGPVGGNTIYF. CDR3 nucleotides: TGTGCCAGCAGACCGGGACAGGGGCCAGTGGGAGGAAACACCATATATTTT.

CDR3 sequence reads: CASSDRSNYGYTF. Written as DNA, the CDR3 is TGTGCCAGCAGTGACAGGTCCAACTATGGCTACACCTTC. The chain has TRBV6-1 and TRBJ1-2; D call uncertain. Germline V gene lookup returns CDR1 MNHNS and CDR2 SASEGT. CDR3 size: 13 residues. V gave up 3 bases and J gave up 2 bases, with 7 bases separating them.

The V gene is TRBV5-1, the J gene TRBJ1-2; 10 bases map to TRBD1. V dropped 1 base and J dropped 8; count of bases not matched to a gene: 8. CDR1 is SGHRS, CDR2 YFSETQ, per germline. This CDR3 is built from 15 residues. CDR3 loop: CASSLTGTGVEGYTF. The CDR3 nucleotides read TGCGCCAGCAGCTTGACCGGGACAGGGGTAGAGGGCTACACCTTC.

V usage is TRBV25-1 and J usage is TRBJ2-1, with 9 bases aligning to TRBD1. Germline lookup yields CDR1 MGHDK and CDR2 SYGVNS. This CDR3 spans 15 amino acids. Trimming cost V 5 bases and J 5 bases; bases outside gene matches: 7. The CDR3: CASSKSGTGNNEQFF. The CDR3 region has the DNA TGTGCCAGCAGTAAATCCGGGACAGGGAACAATGAGCAGTTCTTC. The full variable domain, in which reference TRBV25-1 and TRBJ2-1 provide the parts outside the CDR3, is EADIYQTPRYLVIGTGKKITLECSQTMGHDKMYWYQQDPGMELHLIHYSYGVNSTEKGDLSSESTVSRIRTEHFPLTLESARPSHTSQYLCASSKSGTGNNEQFFGPGTRLTVL.

This clone was observed a few times. The chain recombines TRBV6-1 with TRBJ2-5; no clear D. The V end lost 3 bases, the J end lost 4 bases, and 15 bases lay between the germline ends. The length of the CDR3 is 15 residues. Germline lookup yields CDR1 MNHNS and CDR2 SASEGT. The CDR3 coding sequence is TGTGCCAGCAGTGACGCTGCTGGCGGCTCAGAGACCCAGTACTTC. This translates into CASSDAAGGSETQYF.

The V and J genes are TRBV7-6 and TRBJ2-1; D perhaps matches TRBD1 (6 bases). Germline V gene lookup returns CDR1 SGHVS and CDR2 FNYEAQ. Trimming cost V 4 bases and J 8 bases, with 21 bases left between them. The length of the CDR3 is 16 residues. The CDR3 nucleotides read TGTGCCAGCAGCTCCCCCAGGGGTTGGGTGGGTGATGAGCAGTTCTTC. It yields the protein CASSSPRGWVGDEQFF.

V gene TRBV5-4 combines with J gene TRBJ2-5; 16 bases fit TRBD2. The CDR3 consists of 16 residues. The germline V gene encodes CDR1 SGHNT and CDR2 YYREEE (reference sequence). The V segment lost 5 bases and the J segment 3 bases; nucleotides outside the gene matches: 4. The CDR3 spells CASRPGLAGGEETQYF. The CDR3 DNA sequence: TGTGCCAGCAGGCCGGGACTAGCGGGGGGGGAAGAGACCCAGTACTTC.

This clone has just a few counts. The J gene is TRBJ2-4, the V gene TRBV19, with 7 bases matching TRBD1. The CDR3 runs to 16 residues. Trimming removed 2 bases from V and 0 bases from J; junction bases left unmatched: 4. Per the germline V gene, CDR1 is LNHDA and CDR2 is SQIVND (reference sequence). For the CDR3, the DNA is TGTGCCAGTAGTATAAAGGGGGCGGTAGCCAAAAACATTCAGTACTTC. This codes for CASSIKGAVAKNIQYF.

This chain uses TRBV5-1 with TRBJ2-3; perhaps TRBD1 as D (6 bases). Germline-derived CDR1 and CDR2 are SGHRS and YFSETQ. The CDR3 loop spans 13 amino acids. With 0 bases removed from V and 5 bases from J, the gap between germline ends came to 7 bases. In DNA, the CDR3 is TGCGCCAGCAGCTTGGACAGGGAAGATACGCAGTATTTT. Translating gives CASSLDREDTQYF.

The rearrangement uses TRBV6-1 and TRBJ2-7; 9 nucleotides align to TRBD1. The CDR3 has 15 residues. Per germline, CDR1 MNHNS and CDR2 SASEGT. J was trimmed by 7 bases and V by 2 bases; bases with no gene match: 9. CDR3 region: CASSEMGQGTEEQYF. The CDR3 region has the DNA TGTGCCAGCAGTGAAATGGGACAGGGTACAGAAGAGCAGTACTTC.

The chain joins TRBV5-4 to TRBJ2-1, with 8 bases matching TRBD2. This CDR3 contains 16 residues. The V segment lost 4 bases and the J segment 4 bases; nucleotides outside the gene matches: 10. The germline CDR1 and CDR2 sequences are SGHNT and YYREEE (reference sequence). CDR3: CASSPQTSGAYNEQFF. In nucleotides, the CDR3 is TGTGCCAGCAGCCCACAAACTAGCGGAGCATACAATGAGCAGTTCTTC.

In nucleotides, the CDR3 is TGTGCCAGCAGCTTCGGGGGTTGGGAAGCTTTCTTT. Its translation: CASSFGGWEAFF. The chain employs TRBV13 and TRBJ1-1, with D possibly matching TRBD1 (5 bases). V dropped 3 bases and J dropped 8 bases, with 10 bases sitting between them. Germline values: CDR1 PRHDT, CDR2 FYEKMQ (reference sequence). The CDR3 sequence is 12 residues long.

This CDR3 is CASSTFNHGYTF. The CDR3 DNA reads as TGTGCCAGTAGTACGTTCAACCATGGCTACACCTTC. The chain recombines TRBV19 with TRBJ1-2, with unresolved D. The germline CDR1 and CDR2 sequences are LNHDA and SQIVND (reference sequence). CDR3 length: 12 residues. Trimming pared 4 bases from V and 6 bases from J, leaving 9 bases between.

CDR3 loop: CASSYLQNTEAFF. The CDR3 bases are TGTGCCAGCAGTTACCTCCAGAACACTGAAGCTTTCTTT. The genes are TRBV28 and TRBJ1-1; the D is unclear. The V gene lost 4 bases and the J gene lost 1 base, with 7 bases spanning the gap. CDR3 length equals 13 residues. Germline-derived CDR1 and CDR2 are MDHEN and SYDVKM.

The chain has TRBV21-1 and TRBJ2-2. TRBV21-1 is tagged as a pseudogene. The CDR3 has 13 residues. CDR3 sequence reads: CASSKVQNGELFF. DNA for the CDR3: TGTGCCAGCAGCAAAGTGCAAAACGGGGAGCTGTTTTTT.

The chain has TRBV6-5 and TRBJ2-3; 9 bases fit TRBD1. Germline V gene lookup returns CDR1 MNHEY and CDR2 SVGAGI. This CDR3 is built from 15 residues. V lost 6 bases, J lost 2 bases, and 6 bases stayed unmatched. The CDR3 region has the DNA TGTGCCAGCAGGGCGACAGGGGGTCTCACAGATACGCAGTATTTT. Its protein product is CASRATGGLTDTQYF.

The rearrangement uses TRBV5-1 and TRBJ2-6; D gene unclear. V lost 0 bases and J 1 base, leaving 5 bases between the germline ends. Germline CDR1 is SGHRS and CDR2 is YFSETQ. CDR3 length equals 15 residues. This CDR3 is CASSLAGSGANVLTF. Written as DNA, the CDR3 is TGCGCCAGCAGCTTGGCCGGTTCTGGGGCCAACGTCCTGACTTTC.

J is TRBJ2-2 and V is TRBV9, with D possibly being TRBD2 (6 bases). V lost 4 bases and J lost 2, with 15 bases in between. This CDR3 spans 16 amino acids. The V gene's germline CDR1 is SGDLS and CDR2 YYNGEE. CDR3 nucleotides: TGTGCCAGCAGCAGAGGGCAGGGACTTAACACCGGGGAGCTGTTTTTT. Encoded protein: CASSRGQGLNTGELFF. Full variable domain (rest looked up from reference TRBV9 and TRBJ2-2): DSGVTQTPKHLITATGQRVTLRCSPRSGDLSVYWYQQSLDQGLQFLIQYYNGEERAKGNILERFSAQQFPDLHSELNLSSLELGDSALYFCASSRGQGLNTGELFFGEGSRLTVL.

This clone was detected only once. The chain links TRBV5-1 to TRBJ1-5; 8 bases map to TRBD1. Germline loops: CDR1 SGHRS, CDR2 YFSETQ. The CDR3 contains 15 residues. V shed 4 bases and J 5 bases; nucleotides not matched to a gene: 8. The CDR3 sequence: CASSPWTGWDQPQHF. In DNA, the CDR3 is TGCGCCAGCAGCCCCTGGACAGGGTGGGATCAGCCCCAGCATTTT.

The chain is built from TRBV19 and TRBJ2-3, with 8 bases fitting TRBD2. V lost 7 bases and J lost 2; bases outside the gene matches: 11. Germline CDR1 is LNHDA and CDR2 is SQIVND (reference sequence). The CDR3 contains 16 residues. CDR3 nucleotides: TGTGCCAGTACTCCTCGGGGGGGGAGAAACACAGATACGCAGTATTTT. Amino acids: CASTPRGGRNTDTQYF.

V and J are TRBV4-2 and TRBJ2-5; 10 bases align to TRBD2. Near its end, the DNA agrees better with TRBJ2-7, so the J call may be wrong. Germline CDR1 reads LGHNA; CDR2 reads YNFKEQ. The CDR3 spans 12 residues. This chain's CDR3 is CASSRTSGEQYF. The CDR3 DNA follows: TGTGCCAGCAGCCGGACTAGCGGCGAGCAGTACTTC.

The chain combines TRBV7-9 with TRBJ2-5; 8 positions agree with TRBD1. In germline, CDR1 is SEHNR, CDR2 FQNEAQ (reference sequence). The CDR3 extends over 15 amino acids. Trimming cost V 5 bases and J 5 bases; bases outside gene matches: 10. The CDR3 DNA follows: TGTGCCAGCAGCCTGTGGACAGGGACGTGGGAGACCCAGTACTTC. Translation gives CASSLWTGTWETQYF.

The rearrangement joins TRBV11-2 to TRBJ2-3, with D unresolved. Per germline, CDR1 SGHAT and CDR2 FQNNGV. This CDR3 spans 12 amino acids. Trimming removed 1 base at V and 5 bases at J, with 4 bases between. The CDR3 sequence is CASSLGKDTQYF. The CDR3, as DNA: TGTGCCAGCAGCTTAGGAAAAGATACGCAGTATTTT.

V and J are TRBV30 and TRBJ1-4, with 7 positions matching TRBD1. V lost 3 bases and J lost 1; bases outside the gene matches: 8. This CDR3 is 16 amino acids long. CDR1 and CDR2 from the germline V gene are GTSNPN and SVGIG (reference sequence). CDR3 loop: CAWSVRGFGTNEKLFF. The CDR3, as DNA: TGTGCCTGGAGCGTCAGGGGGTTCGGAACTAATGAAAAACTGTTTTTT.

The chain links TRBV5-1 to TRBJ2-3; 9 bases are a match to TRBD2. CDR3 length: 14 residues. V lost 4 bases to trimming and J lost 4 bases; unmatched junction nucleotides: 4. Germline assignment: CDR1 SGHRS and CDR2 YFSETQ. The CDR3 is CASSGTSPADTQYF. The CDR3 DNA reads as TGCGCCAGCAGCGGGACTAGCCCCGCAGATACGCAGTATTTT.

In this sample, this clone turned up a few times. The chain employs TRBV7-9 and TRBJ2-7, with 7 bases fitting TRBD1. Per germline, CDR1 SEHNR and CDR2 FQNEAQ (reference sequence). The CDR3 totals 14 residues. V gave up 2 bases and J gave up 3 bases; unmatched junction bases: 4. In DNA, the CDR3 is TGTGCCAGCAGCTTATTGGCAGGGGGCTACGAGCAGTACTTC. The encoded protein is CASSLLAGGYEQYF.

V is TRBV15 and J is TRBJ1-5; D is ambiguous. The CDR3 sequence is 16 residues long. Looked up from germline, CDR1 is LNHNV and CDR2 is YYDKDF (reference sequence). Trimming took 0 bases from V and 2 from J, leaving 11 bases between them. In nucleotides, the CDR3 is TGTGCCACCAGCAGAGATAACCCACTGGGCAATCAGCCCCAGCATTTT. Translating gives CATSRDNPLGNQPQHF.

The chain carries TRBV7-9 and TRBJ1-5, with a possible D match to TRBD1 (6 bases). There are 16 residues in the CDR3. V lost 5 bases and J 3 bases, leaving 17 bases between the germline ends. The germline gives CDR1 SEHNR, CDR2 FQNEAQ (reference sequence). The CDR3 protein is CASSPLQDSLNQPQHF. The CDR3 DNA reads TGTGCCAGCAGCCCCCTACAGGACAGCCTCAATCAGCCCCAGCATTTT.

The chain carries TRBV5-1 and TRBJ1-4; D not certain. The CDR3 runs 13 residues. The germline CDR1 and CDR2 sequences are SGHRS and YFSETQ. Trimming pared 5 bases from V and 4 bases from J, leaving 9 bases between. In DNA, the CDR3 is TGCGCCAGCAGGAGTGAATTTAATGAAAAACTGTTTTTT. Its translation is CASRSEFNEKLFF.

J is TRBJ2-1 and V is TRBV19; no definite D call. CDR1 is LNHDA and CDR2 is SQIVND in the germline V gene (reference sequence). This CDR3 spans 14 amino acids. V lost 8 bases and J lost 4, with 15 bases in between. The CDR3: CASSSISRYNEQFF. Here the CDR3 DNA reads TGTGCCAGTTCTAGTATATCAAGATACAATGAGCAGTTCTTC.

The chain links TRBV21-1 to TRBJ1-4; TRBD1, the D gene given by the table, was not confirmed from the DNA. TRBV21-1 is recorded as a pseudogene. CDR3 length: 18 residues. CDR3 nucleotide sequence: TGTGCCAGCAGCAACTCCTCCGGGACAGGGCGGGGGTATGAAAAACTGTTTTTT. The encoded protein is CASSNSSGTGRGYEKLFF.

The chain combines TRBV6-6 with TRBJ1-1; maybe TRBD1 (5 bases). There are 13 residues in the CDR3. The germline V gene has CDR1 MNHNY and CDR2 SVGAGI (reference sequence). Trimming took 5 bases from V and 5 from J, leaving 12 bases between them. The CDR3 coding sequence is TGTGCCAGCAGTATCTCCAGGGTAACTGAAGCTTTCTTT. This codes for CASSISRVTEAFF.